The 21 T cell receptor beta chains below were found in one sample sequenced in a study of T cells in Graves' hyperthyroidism and ophthalmopathy. Amplified regions were TCR beta CDR3 sequences from RNA transcripts. Carried out on the TCR CDR3, a first-round RT-PCR used the HTBI primer set. TCRdb called the multiplex PCR reads again in MiXCR, with one record for every CDR3 protein. The repertoire holds 550,000 to 800,000 distinct CDR3 sequences, with less than 20% as singletons. The sample comprised blood. Source of these receptors: a man aged 18 to 29 with Graves' hyperthyroidism.

This clonotype was seen at least ten times. The chain is built from TRBV27 and TRBJ2-7, with 9 nucleotides matching TRBD2. The germline V gene has CDR1 MNHEY and CDR2 SMNVEV (reference sequence). V trimming: 4 bases; J trimming: 2 bases; junction bases outside the gene matches: 9. The CDR3 extends over 16 amino acids. The CDR3 region is CASSSRNSGSPYEQYF. The CDR3 DNA reads TGTGCCAGCAGTTCCAGAAATAGCGGGAGTCCCTACGAGCAGTACTTC.

The J gene is TRBJ1-1, the V gene TRBV5-4; D uncertain. The CDR3 is 13 residues long. V was shortened by 6 bases and J by 0 bases, with 9 bases between the two germline ends. Germline V gives CDR1 SGHNT, CDR2 YYREEE (reference sequence). CDR3 sequence reads: CASTSGLNTEAFF. Here the CDR3 DNA reads TGTGCCAGCACTTCAGGCTTGAACACTGAAGCTTTCTTT.

The rearrangement uses TRBV6-1 and TRBJ2-2; D may be TRBD1 (6 bases). Germline CDR1 reads MNHNS; CDR2 reads SASEGT. Trimming removed 6 bases from V and 8 bases from J, with 13 bases in between. This CDR3 comprises 13 residues. In DNA form, the CDR3 reads TGTGCCAGCAGGGCGACAGGTCTTGGGGAGCTGTTTTTT. Translated: CASRATGLGELFF.

There are many counts of this clonotype. The rearrangement uses TRBV7-9 and TRBJ2-7, with 9 nucleotides matching TRBD1. This CDR3 contains 14 residues. The germline V gene encodes CDR1 SEHNR and CDR2 FQNEAQ (reference sequence). V was clipped by 6 bases and J by 4 bases; unmatched bases: 7. CDR3 DNA sequence: TGTGCCAGCAGTTGGGGACAGGGCCTATACGAGCAGTACTTC. Encoded protein: CASSWGQGLYEQYF.

In this sample, this clonotype turned up a few times. J is TRBJ2-6 and V is TRBV28, with D unclear. This CDR3 contains 15 residues. Germline values: CDR1 MDHEN, CDR2 SYDVKM. The V and J ends lost 3 bases and 0 bases respectively, with 6 bases between them. The CDR3 DNA follows: TGTGCCAGCAGTTTTAAAAACTCTGGGGCCAACGTCCTGACTTTC. It codes for CASSFKNSGANVLTF. Looking up the rest from reference TRBV28 and TRBJ2-6 gives the full variable domain: DVKVTQSSRYLVKRTGEKVFLECVQDMDHENMFWYRQDPGLGLRLIYFSYDVKMKEKGDIPEGYSVSREKKERFSLILESASTNQTSMYLCASSFKNSGANVLTFGAGSRLTVL.

This chain uses TRBV2 with TRBJ2-3; D is uncertain. Trimming cost V 5 bases and J 2 bases, with 14 bases left between them. CDR3 length equals 15 residues. Per germline, CDR1 SNHLY and CDR2 FYNNEI. The CDR3 region has the DNA TGTGCCAGCAGTTCCGGAAGTTTCACCACAGATACGCAGTATTTT. Its translation: CASSSGSFTTDTQYF. Looking up the rest from reference TRBV2 and TRBJ2-3 gives the full variable domain: EPEVTQTPSHQVTQMGQEVILRCVPISNHLYFYWYRQILGQKVEFLVSFYNNEISEKSEIFDDQFSVERPDGSNFTLKIRSTKLEDSAMYFCASSSGSFTTDTQYFGPGTRLTVL.

This clonotype was recorded many times. This chain uses TRBV7-2 with TRBJ2-7, with 9 bases that match TRBD2. Germline V lookup: CDR1 SGHTA, CDR2 FQGNSA. V shed 5 bases, J shed 5 bases, and the junction held 16 bases outside the gene matches. The CDR3 covers 17 residues. CDR3 loop: CASSPRGGLAGVNEQYF. The CDR3 nucleotides read TGTGCCAGCAGCCCTAGGGGGGGGTTAGCGGGAGTGAACGAGCAGTACTTC.

This clonotype was seen many times. The chain is built from TRBV6-5 and TRBJ2-1; D is tentatively TRBD1 or TRBD2 (5 bases each). Germline-derived CDR1 and CDR2 are MNHEY and SVGAGI. The CDR3 consists of 13 residues. Trimming took 6 bases from V and 6 from J, leaving 12 bases between them. CDR3 residues: CASRRGRVNEQFF. In nucleotides, the CDR3 is TGTGCCAGCAGGAGGGGCAGGGTCAATGAGCAGTTCTTC.

The chain links TRBV19 to TRBJ1-2; no clear D gene. CDR1 and CDR2 (germline): LNHDA, SQIVND (reference sequence). The CDR3 extends over 12 amino acids. With 2 bases removed from V and 5 bases from J, the gap between germline ends came to 6 bases. CDR3 coding DNA: TGTGCCAGTAGTATACCCATATATGGCTACACCTTC. Its translation is CASSIPIYGYTF.

The sample holds a few counts of this clonotype. The chain recombines TRBV29-1 with TRBJ2-1, with TRBD2 matching 9 bases. This CDR3 spans 14 amino acids. J lost 7 bases, V lost 4 bases, and 8 bases had no gene match. Germline V gene lookup returns CDR1 SQVTM and CDR2 ANQGSEA. CDR3: CSVGVSGSANEQFF. Written as DNA, the CDR3 is TGCAGCGTTGGGGTTAGCGGGAGTGCGAATGAGCAGTTCTTC.

This clonotype was found a few times. Being one base from a much bigger clone, this may be a read error. The chain couples TRBV27 to TRBJ2-7, with 10 bases matching TRBD1. Unmatched junction bases numbered 6, after V lost 4 bases and J lost 3 bases. This CDR3 has 15 residues. Looked up from germline, CDR1 is MNHEY and CDR2 is SMNVEV (reference sequence). CDR3 DNA: TGTGCCAGCAGTTCTCCCGGGACAGGGGACTACGAGCAGTACTTC. Protein: CASSSPGTGDYEQYF.

The chain couples TRBV20-1 to TRBJ1-1; 7 nucleotides match TRBD1. The J segment lost 5 bases and the V segment lost 6 bases, leaving 12 bases of the junction unmatched. The germline CDR1 and CDR2 sequences are DFQATT and SNEGSKA (reference sequence). The CDR3 runs 14 residues. The CDR3 DNA follows: TGCAGTGCCCTCAGGGGGGAGGTATCGACTGAAGCTTTCTTT. It yields the protein CSALRGEVSTEAFF.

This clonotype appeared a few times. This chain links TRBV6-1 with TRBJ1-5, with D possibly TRBD1 on 5 matching bases. Per germline, CDR1 MNHNS and CDR2 SASEGT. V lost 2 bases and J 7 bases, leaving 12 bases between the germline ends. CDR3 size: 14 residues. CDR3 loop: CASSELGARQPQHF. The CDR3 DNA reads as TGTGCCAGCAGTGAACTAGGGGCACGGCAGCCCCAGCATTTT.

This clonotype was picked up many times. J is TRBJ2-7 and V is TRBV7-3; D could derive from TRBD1 or TRBD2 (6 bases each). V gave up 5 bases and J gave up 7 bases, with 15 bases separating them. This CDR3 is built from 13 residues. The germline gives CDR1 SGHTA, CDR2 FQGTGA. In DNA, the CDR3 is TGTGCCAGCAGCCCCGGGGGCCCTCGGGAGCAGTACTTC. It yields the protein CASSPGGPREQYF. The variable domain in full, completed from reference TRBV7-3 and TRBJ2-7, reads GAGVSQTPSNKVTEKGKYVELRCDPISGHTALYWYRQSLGQGPEFLIYFQGTGAADDSGLPNDRFFAVRPEGSVSTLKIQRTERGDSAVYLCASSPGGPREQYFGPGTRLTVT.

The chain joins TRBV11-2 to TRBJ2-2, with D unresolved. The CDR3 extends over 11 amino acids. Trimming pared 10 bases from V and 6 bases from J, leaving 9 bases between. Looked up from germline, CDR1 is SGHAT and CDR2 is FQNNGV. The CDR3 DNA follows: TGTGCCATACTTTCACCCGGGGAGCTGTTTTTT. It yields the protein CAILSPGELFF.

This clonotype was observed a few times. The chain carries TRBV7-3 and TRBJ2-2; D may be TRBD2 (6 bases). Germline-derived CDR1 and CDR2 are SGHTA and FQGTGA. CDR3 size: 16 residues. V was trimmed by 4 bases and J by 1 base, leaving 13 bases between them. CDR3 coding DNA: TGTGCCAGCAGCTCCGGGACGGGAGAGAACACCGGGGAGCTGTTTTTT. Its protein is CASSSGTGENTGELFF. Full variable domain (outside the CDR3, taken from reference TRBV7-3 and TRBJ2-2): GAGVSQTPSNKVTEKGKYVELRCDPISGHTALYWYRQSLGQGPEFLIYFQGTGAADDSGLPNDRFFAVRPEGSVSTLKIQRTERGDSAVYLCASSSGTGENTGELFFGEGSRLTVL.

This clonotype was observed at least ten times. J is TRBJ2-4 and V is TRBV12-3 or TRBV12-4, with TRBD1 identical over 12 bases. After removal of 1 base from V and 7 bases from J, the junction contained 2 bases not matched to a gene. The CDR3 has 15 residues. DNA for the CDR3: TGTGCCAGCAGTTTAGGGGACAGGGGGCTTAACATTCAGTACTTC. Its protein is CASSLGDRGLNIQYF.

This chain joins TRBV28 and TRBJ1-3; TRBD1 matches at 7 bases. The CDR3 consists of 16 residues. The germline V gene has CDR1 MDHEN and CDR2 SYDVKM. The V segment lost 5 bases and the J segment 0 bases; nucleotides outside the gene matches: 7. The CDR3 nucleotides are TGTGCCAGCAGTCACGACAGGGTAAACTCTGGAAACACCATATATTTT. Protein sequence: CASSHDRVNSGNTIYF.

The rearrangement joins TRBV20-1 to TRBJ2-7; 8 bases fit TRBD1. Unmatched junction bases numbered 4, after V lost 4 bases and J lost 5 bases. The CDR3 totals 12 residues. Germline V CDR1 and CDR2: DFQATT, SNEGSKA (reference sequence). The CDR3 sequence is CSATRGPDEQYF. CDR3 in DNA: TGCAGTGCTACCAGGGGGCCTGACGAGCAGTACTTC.

The rearrangement links TRBV27 to TRBJ1-5, with D unclear. The CDR3 contains 16 residues. Germline CDR1 reads MNHEY; CDR2 reads SMNVEV (reference sequence). V shed 6 bases and J shed 6 bases, with 21 bases lying between them. The CDR3: CASSLTLTTRGQPQHF. For the CDR3, the DNA is TGTGCCAGCAGCCTAACATTAACGACGAGAGGTCAGCCCCAGCATTTT.

This clonotype was observed many times. The chain recombines TRBV27 with TRBJ2-4, with D perhaps TRBD1 or TRBD2 (6 bases each). The CDR3 runs 15 residues. Between the trimmed V and J ends, which lost 5 bases and 5 bases, there was a span of 16 bases. From germline, CDR1 is MNHEY and CDR2 SMNVEV (reference sequence). CDR3 nucleotide sequence: TGTGCCAGCAGTCACATAGGGGGGACGGAAAACATTCAGTACTTC. Residues: CASSHIGGTENIQYF.